This T cell receptor (beta chain) was documented in a study of blood T cell repertoires in COVID-19. Across the study: Italy, Spain and the United States were the sources of the convalescent and acute COVID-19 samples. Nucleic acid was either cDNA or gDNA, and it came from T cells, B-cell-depleted T cells, or PBMCs.

The CDR3 is 15 residues long. Losses at the gene ends were 7 bases for V and 3 bases for J; bases not matched to a gene: 10. Per germline, CDR1 MNHEY and CDR2 SVGAGI. Under the authors' procedure: Reference gene primer amplification gave estimated nucleated cell counts. Only in-frame clones appear in the TCRdb table, and some are missing; sequencing was by immunoSEQ multiplex PCR. D and trimming come from the DNA, and the V and J calls and clone size come from that table. The sample has some 120,000 clones, 69% seen once; the top ten hold over 2%. Sample: peripheral blood. This clonotype was sampled from a woman between 70 and 85 years old with acute or convalescent COVID-19. The rearrangement links TRBV6-5 to TRBJ2-7; 9 positions match TRBD1. The CDR3: CASNLGGQGSYEQYF. CDR3 bases: TGTGCCAGCAATTTGGGGGGACAGGGAAGCTACGAGCAGTACTTC.